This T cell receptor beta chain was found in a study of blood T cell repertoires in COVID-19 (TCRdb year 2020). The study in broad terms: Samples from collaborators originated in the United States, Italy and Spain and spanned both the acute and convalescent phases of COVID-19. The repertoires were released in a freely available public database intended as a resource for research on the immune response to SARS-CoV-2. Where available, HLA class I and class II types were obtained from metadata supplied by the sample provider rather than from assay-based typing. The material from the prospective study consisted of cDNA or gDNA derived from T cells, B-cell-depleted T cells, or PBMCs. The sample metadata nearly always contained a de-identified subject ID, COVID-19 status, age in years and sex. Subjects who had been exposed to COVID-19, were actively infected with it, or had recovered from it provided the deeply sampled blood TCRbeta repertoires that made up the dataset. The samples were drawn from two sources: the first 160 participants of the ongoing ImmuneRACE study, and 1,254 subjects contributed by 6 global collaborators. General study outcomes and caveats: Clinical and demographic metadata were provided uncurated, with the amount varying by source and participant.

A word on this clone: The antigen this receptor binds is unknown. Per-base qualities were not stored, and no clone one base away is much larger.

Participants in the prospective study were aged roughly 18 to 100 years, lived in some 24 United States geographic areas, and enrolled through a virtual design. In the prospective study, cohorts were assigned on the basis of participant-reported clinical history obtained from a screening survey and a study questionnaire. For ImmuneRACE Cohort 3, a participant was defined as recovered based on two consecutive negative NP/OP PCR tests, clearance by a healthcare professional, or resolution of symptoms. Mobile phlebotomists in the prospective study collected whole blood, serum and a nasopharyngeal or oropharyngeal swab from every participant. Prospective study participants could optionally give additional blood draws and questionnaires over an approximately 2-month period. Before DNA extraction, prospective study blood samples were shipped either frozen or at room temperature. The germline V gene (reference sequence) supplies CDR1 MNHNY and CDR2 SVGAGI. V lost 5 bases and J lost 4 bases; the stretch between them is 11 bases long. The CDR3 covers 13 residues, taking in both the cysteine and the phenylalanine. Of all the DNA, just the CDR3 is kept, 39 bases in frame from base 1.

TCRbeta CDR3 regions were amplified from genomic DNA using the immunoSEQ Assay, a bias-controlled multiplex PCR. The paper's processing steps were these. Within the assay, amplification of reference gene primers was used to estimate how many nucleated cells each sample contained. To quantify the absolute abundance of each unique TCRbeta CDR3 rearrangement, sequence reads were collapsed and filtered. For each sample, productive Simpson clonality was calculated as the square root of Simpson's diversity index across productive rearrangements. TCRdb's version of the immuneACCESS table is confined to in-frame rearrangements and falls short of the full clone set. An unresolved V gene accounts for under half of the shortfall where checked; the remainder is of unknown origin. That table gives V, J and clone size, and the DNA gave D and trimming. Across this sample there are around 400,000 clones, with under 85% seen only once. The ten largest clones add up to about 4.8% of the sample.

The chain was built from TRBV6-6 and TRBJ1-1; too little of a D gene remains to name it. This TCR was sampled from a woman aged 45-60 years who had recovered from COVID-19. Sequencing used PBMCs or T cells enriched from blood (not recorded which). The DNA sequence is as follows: TGTGCCAGCAGTGAGGGTCCGGGCACTGAAGCTTTCTTT. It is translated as CASSEGPGTEAFF.